A single sample gave rise to the 7 T cell receptor beta chains below, sequenced in a study of early T cells in non-severe SARS-CoV-2 infection. TCRdb itself ran the 5' RACE reads through MiXCR, one entry per CDR3 protein. Of about 15,000 distinct CDR3 sequences listed, about 5% are singletons. The sample consisted of whole blood, taken at baseline. The receptors stem from an adult who was a healthcare worker with PCR-confirmed SARS-CoV-2 infection or an uninfected control (not recorded which).

This clonotype was seen only a few times. J is TRBJ2-2 and V is TRBV24-1; 7 bases match TRBD1. The CDR3 is made up of 14 amino acids. V trimming: 5 bases; J trimming: 3 bases; junction bases outside the gene matches: 2. In germline, CDR1 is KGHDR, CDR2 SFDVKD. CDR3 in amino acids: CATSGGTDTGELFF. DNA of the CDR3: TGTGCCACCAGTGGGGGGACAGACACCGGGGAGCTGTTTTTT.

This clonotype has at least ten counts. The V and J genes are TRBV20-1 and TRBJ2-2, with 8 bases that match TRBD1. Germline V gene lookup returns CDR1 DFQATT and CDR2 SNEGSKA (reference sequence). This CDR3 has 15 amino acids. V was pared by 5 bases and J by 2 bases, with 7 bases of the junction left unmatched. CDR3 DNA: TGCAGTGCTCCGGACAGGGTAACAAACACCGGGGAGCTGTTTTTT. Protein: CSAPDRVTNTGELFF.

This clonotype was observed many times. The chain employs TRBV19 and TRBJ1-5; 7 nucleotides line up with TRBD1. The CDR3 contains 15 residues. Germline values: CDR1 LNHDA, CDR2 SQIVND (reference sequence). With 3 bases clipped from V and 6 bases from J, the junction kept 8 bases outside the gene matches. The CDR3 DNA sequence: TGTGCCAGTAGTATTACCGAGACAGGGTCTCAGCCCCAGCATTTT. Protein: CASSITETGSQPQHF.

There are many counts of this clonotype. The chain joins TRBV6-5 to TRBJ2-7, with D maybe TRBD2 (5 bases). The CDR3 sequence is 11 residues long. Germline V gene data show CDR1 as MNHEY and CDR2 as SVGAGI. Trimming removed 10 bases at V and 2 bases at J, with 9 bases between. The CDR3 nucleotides read TGTGCCACCGTCGGGGCCTACGAGCAGTACTTC. It is translated as CATVGAYEQYF.

This clonotype has at least ten counts. This chain uses TRBV7-6 with TRBJ1-1; D call uncertain. V was pared by 2 bases and J by 4 bases, with 8 bases between. CDR3 length equals 13 residues. Germline V gene data show CDR1 as SGHVS and CDR2 as FNYEAQ. CDR3 nucleotide sequence: TGTGCCAGCAGCTTACAGAGTGTCACTGAAGCTTTCTTT. It is translated as CASSLQSVTEAFF.

By sample share, this clonotype is medium-sized. The gene calls are TRBV20-1 and TRBJ2-1, with 10 nucleotides matching TRBD2. The CDR3 consists of 14 residues. The germline CDR1 and CDR2 sequences are DFQATT and SNEGSKA (reference sequence). V was clipped by 2 bases and J by 10 bases; unmatched bases: 8. The CDR3 nucleotides read TGCAGTGCTAGACTAGCGGGGGCTTGGAGGGAGCAGTTCTTC. This codes for CSARLAGAWREQFF.

This clonotype was found many times. The rearrangement links TRBV4-3 to TRBJ2-5, with 10 bases aligning to TRBD1. Per germline, CDR1 LGHNA and CDR2 YSLEER. V was clipped by 0 bases and J by 5 bases; unmatched bases: 9. The CDR3 is 17 residues long. DNA for the CDR3: TGCGCCAGCAGCCAAGATGGAGGCGGACAGGGGGTGGAGACCCAGTACTTC. It yields the protein CASSQDGGGQGVETQYF.